Sequencing of this T cell receptor (beta chain) was carried out in a study of cytomegalovirus exposure and HLA in healthy donors. The protocol was immunoSEQ multiplex PCR, while the TCRdb copy is restricted to in-frame clones and leaves out a portion. The sample has under 350,000 clones; about 86% are singletons. Broader study findings: First-cohort TCR clusters tended to co-occur in the roughly 120 validation repertoires, a later analysis found. A classifier reportedly called cytomegalovirus status with high sensitivity and specificity. Associated with cytomegalovirus, according to the listing, were around 160 TCR beta chains.

About this clone itself: The antigen remains unidentified.

The length of the CDR3 is 15 residues. The ends lost 3 bases at V and 6 bases at J; junction bases unmatched: 4. The germline CDR1 and CDR2 sequences are SGHTA and FQGNSA. The receptor's source is a woman aged 18-29 years in good health and CMV-seronegative. Sequencing used PBMCs. The chain is built from TRBV7-2 and TRBJ2-1, with 11 positions matching TRBD2. CDR3: CASSFSGGASNEQFF. In DNA, the CDR3 is TGTGCCAGCAGCTTTAGCGGGGGGGCCTCCAATGAGCAGTTCTTC.